This entry concerns a single T cell receptor beta chain. The sample comes from a study of blood T cell repertoires in COVID-19. Study as a whole: The origin of the acute and convalescent COVID-19 samples was the United States, Italy and Spain. T cells, B-cell-depleted T cells, or PBMCs provided the cDNA or gDNA that served as material.

How the authors handled the data: Researchers report that nucleated cell counts were estimated from reference gene primer amplification. Method: immunoSEQ multiplex PCR; TCRdb's copy keeps in-frame clones and lacks some. That table supplies the V and J calls and clone size; D and trimming were determined from the DNA. This sample yields around 23,000 clones, of which nearly 90% are seen a single time; just under 20% belongs to the top ten. CDR3 length: 15 residues. Per germline, CDR1 LGHNA and CDR2 YNFKEQ. V shed 2 bases and J 4 bases; nucleotides not matched to a gene: 6. Specimen: peripheral blood. The clonotype was recovered from a human donor in a cohort sampled during active COVID-19. J is TRBJ1-1 and V is TRBV4-2; 8 bases map to TRBD1. In DNA form, the CDR3 reads TGTGCCAGCAGCCAACAGGGGGCCGCGGGCACTGAAGCTTTCTTT. As protein: CASSQQGAAGTEAFF.